Presented here are 3 T cell receptor beta chains from one specimen sequenced in a study of shared clonotypes between healthy human individuals. CD8 cells regarded as naive lacked CD45RO, were positively chosen for CCR7, and omitted terminally differentiated effector memory CD45RA+ cells. Method: immunoSEQ multiplex PCR; TCRdb's copy keeps in-frame clones and lacks some. The sample consists of about 1,800,000 clones, approximately 94% of them appearing once. The sequenced sample was naive CD8+ T cells sorted from blood. These receptors all come from a man aged 18 to 29 in good health.

In regard to this clone: This specimen includes other DNA sequences encoding the same CDR3. The rearrangement links TRBV5-4 to TRBJ2-7, with a tentative D call TRBD2 (5 bases). The germline V gene encodes CDR1 SGHNT and CDR2 YYREEE (reference sequence). This CDR3 spans 12 amino acids. Between the trimmed V and J ends, which lost 3 bases and 4 bases, there was a span of 8 bases. Written as DNA, the CDR3 is TGTGCCAGCAGCTCTCCGGGGTACGAGCAGTACTTC. Amino acids: CASSSPGYEQYF.

The chain uses TRBV30 and TRBJ1-1; no firm D call. CDR1 is GTSNPN and CDR2 is SVGIG in the germline V gene (reference sequence). Trimming took off 3 bases at V and 3 bases at J, with 14 bases between the two ends. The CDR3 covers 14 residues. The CDR3 is CAWSVPDLDTEAFF. The DNA for the CDR3 is TGTGCCTGGAGCGTCCCCGATCTCGACACTGAAGCTTTCTTT.

The CDR3 spells CASSSSLTGVNHQPQHF. DNA for the CDR3: TGTGCCAGCAGTTCTTCCCTGACAGGTGTTAATCATCAGCCCCAGCATTTT. V and J are TRBV27 and TRBJ1-5; D perhaps matches TRBD1 (6 bases). The ends were cut back, 4 bases at V and 5 bases at J, with 21 bases in the middle. Germline CDR1 is MNHEY and CDR2 is SMNVEV (reference sequence). This CDR3 is built from 17 residues.